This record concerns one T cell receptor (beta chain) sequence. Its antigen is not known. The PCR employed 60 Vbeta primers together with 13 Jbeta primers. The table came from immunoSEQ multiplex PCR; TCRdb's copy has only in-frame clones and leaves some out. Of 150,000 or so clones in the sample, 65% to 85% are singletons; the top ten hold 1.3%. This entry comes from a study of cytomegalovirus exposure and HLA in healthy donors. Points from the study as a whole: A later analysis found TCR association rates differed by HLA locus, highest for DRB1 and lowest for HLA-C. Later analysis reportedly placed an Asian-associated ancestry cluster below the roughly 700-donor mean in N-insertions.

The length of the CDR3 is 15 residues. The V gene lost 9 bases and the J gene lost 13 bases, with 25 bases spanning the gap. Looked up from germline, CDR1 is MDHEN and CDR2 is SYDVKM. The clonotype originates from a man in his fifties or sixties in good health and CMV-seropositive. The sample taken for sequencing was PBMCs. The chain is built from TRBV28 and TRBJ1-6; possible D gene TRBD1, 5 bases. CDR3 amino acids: CASYLDSLTRGPLHF. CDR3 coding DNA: TGTGCCAGTTATCTGGACTCCTTAACCCGGGGGCCCCTCCACTTT.